These 28 T cell receptor beta chains share one sample of origin, sequenced in a study of human T cells and chemical hapten exposure. As for time point: patch test 3, about 24 weeks after DPC sensitization. The sample's treatment: therapeutic diphenylcyclopropenone sensitization with weekly scalp DPC. TCRdb passed the RACE reads through MiXCR, listing each CDR3 protein once. Among some 60,000 distinct CDR3 sequences listed, 9.5% to 15% were seen once. The source material was whole blood, sampled in connection with sensitization to the hapten diphenylcyclopropenone (DPC). Every receptor here comes from a man under 40 with alopecia areata. Some clones in this sample may be carry-over from other donors' samples.

Only a few counts were recorded for this clonotype. The genes are TRBV29-1 and TRBJ2-5; TRBD2 matches 13 bases. Germline lookup yields CDR1 SQVTM and CDR2 ANQGSEA. The CDR3 covers 13 residues. J gave up 5 bases and V 7 bases, and 4 bases lay outside the gene matches. As DNA, the CDR3 is TGCAGCGCGCGGACTAGCGGGGGTGAGACCCAGTACTTC. Translation gives CSARTSGGETQYF.

In this sample, this clonotype turned up many times. This chain links TRBV5-1 with TRBJ2-3; D remains ambiguous. This CDR3 contains 14 residues. Germline V gene lookup returns CDR1 SGHRS and CDR2 YFSETQ. Trimming left V 0 bases short and J 0 bases short, with 5 bases between. The CDR3 coding sequence is TGCGCCAGCAGCTTGGCACAGAGCACAGATACGCAGTATTTT. This translates into CASSLAQSTDTQYF. The full variable domain, with the rest looked up from reference TRBV5-1 and TRBJ2-3, is KAGVTQTPRYLIKTRGQQVTLSCSPISGHRSVSWYQQTPGQGLQFLFEYFSETQRNKGNFPGRFSGRQFSNSRSEMNVSTLELGDSALYLCASSLAQSTDTQYFGPGTRLTVL.

This clonotype appeared many times. The chain is built from TRBV12-3 or TRBV12-4 and TRBJ2-5; 9 bases fit TRBD1. The CDR3 length is 15 residues. V lost 6 bases and J lost 7; bases outside the gene matches: 12. CDR3 nucleotides: TGTGCCAGCAGACCGGGACAGGGTCCCTCCGGGACCCAGTACTTC. Translated: CASRPGQGPSGTQYF.

This clonotype was found a few times. The V gene is TRBV29-1, the J gene TRBJ1-2; 7 bases line up with TRBD1. The CDR3 consists of 15 residues. V lost 6 bases, J lost 4 bases, and 14 bases stayed unmatched. The germline V gene has CDR1 SQVTM and CDR2 ANQGSEA. Here the CDR3 DNA reads TGCAGCGTAGCAATAAAGACAGGGCTACGCTATGGCTACACCTTC. Residues: CSVAIKTGLRYGYTF.

This clonotype was observed at least ten times. V usage is TRBV21-1 and J usage is TRBJ1-4. TRBV21-1 is recorded as a pseudogene. There are 16 residues in the CDR3. In nucleotides, the CDR3 is TGTGCCAGCAGAGAATATGCGAAAGCTTTTAATGAAAAACTGTTTTTT. Amino acid sequence: CASREYAKAFNEKLFF.

CDR3 protein: CASSGFEGGPNTGELFF. The CDR3 nucleotides read TGTGCCAGCAGTGGGTTCGAGGGAGGGCCGAACACCGGGGAGCTGTTTTTT. The chain couples TRBV2 to TRBJ2-2; 7 bases agree with TRBD2. The V gene's germline CDR1 is SNHLY and CDR2 FYNNEI. The junction had 8 bases not matched to a gene; V was cut back by 4 bases and J by 0 bases. CDR3 length: 17 amino acids.

This clonotype was detected only a few times. The chain employs TRBV7-2 and TRBJ2-1; D possibly corresponds to TRBD1 (6 bases). Germline V CDR1 and CDR2: SGHTA, FQGNSA. This CDR3 comprises 15 residues. The V end was cut by 6 bases, the J end by 7 bases, with 19 bases between. The CDR3 spells CASRPEAGAWNEQFF. The CDR3 DNA reads as TGTGCCAGCAGACCCGAGGCAGGGGCGTGGAATGAGCAGTTCTTC.

The chain carries TRBV27 and TRBJ1-3; tentatively, D is TRBD1 (6 bases). V was trimmed by 5 bases and J by 6 bases, leaving 14 bases between them. This CDR3 has 14 residues. CDR1 MNHEY and CDR2 SMNVEV come from the germline V gene (reference sequence). The chain's CDR3 is CASSPGDYANTIYF. CDR3 DNA sequence: TGTGCCAGCAGTCCAGGGGATTATGCAAACACCATATATTTT.

This clonotype was counted many times. This chain uses TRBV24-1 with TRBJ1-1; 8 nucleotides agree with TRBD1. The CDR3 runs 20 residues. The germline V gene has CDR1 KGHDR and CDR2 SFDVKD. Unmatched junction bases numbered 16, after V lost 0 bases and J lost 2 bases. CDR3 in amino acids: CATSDLSRDRIVGENTEAFF. For the CDR3, the DNA is TGTGCCACCAGTGATTTGTCCCGGGACAGGATCGTCGGGGAAAACACTGAAGCTTTCTTT.

The chain uses TRBV7-2 and TRBJ1-2, with a weak D call TRBD1 (5 bases). The ends were cut back, 3 bases at V and 7 bases at J, with 15 bases in the middle. CDR3 length: 14 amino acids. Per the germline V gene, CDR1 is SGHTA and CDR2 is FQGNSA. In DNA, the CDR3 is TGTGCCAGCAGCTTCAAGGGGCTTTTGGGTGGCTACACCTTC. It specifies CASSFKGLLGGYTF.

Notes on this clonotype: A much larger clone lies a single base off, so this may be a read error. This CDR3 is missing its conserved last phenylalanine or tryptophan, likely due to a read error. DNA for the CDR3: TGTGCCACCGCCCCCCGCAGGGGTGAAAAACTGTTTTTA. Its translation is CATAPRRGEKLFL. This chain joins TRBV6-1 and TRBJ1-4; possible D gene TRBD1, 6 bases. Germline V gene data show CDR1 as MNHNS and CDR2 as SASEGT. This CDR3 has 13 residues. Trimming stripped 10 bases from V and 7 bases from J, with 16 bases between.

This clonotype was seen a few times. V usage is TRBV7-3 and J usage is TRBJ2-2; D not certain. Trimming shortened V by 1 base and J by 3 bases, and 12 bases separated the two germline ends. Germline V gene sequence: CDR1 SGHTA, CDR2 FQGTGA. The CDR3 totals 16 residues. The chain's CDR3 is CASSLIPRRDTGELFF. DNA for the CDR3: TGTGCCAGCAGCTTAATCCCGAGGAGAGACACCGGGGAGCTGTTTTTT.

The chain joins TRBV11-1 to TRBJ1-2; 7 bases line up with TRBD1. The J segment lost 4 bases and the V segment lost 5 bases, leaving 4 bases of the junction unmatched. Germline V gene lookup returns CDR1 SGHAT and CDR2 FQDESV (reference sequence). CDR3 length: 13 amino acids. The CDR3 loop reads CASSADRTYGYTF. CDR3 nucleotides: TGTGCCAGCAGCGCGGACAGGACCTATGGCTACACCTTC.

Many counts were recorded for this clonotype. This chain uses TRBV4-2 with TRBJ2-7; 8 bases are shared with TRBD2. The CDR3 loop spans 14 amino acids. Germline-derived CDR1 and CDR2 are LGHNA and YNFKEQ. V was pared by 5 bases and J by 4 bases, with 7 bases of the junction left unmatched. The chain's CDR3 is CASSTGGGVYEQYF. CDR3 DNA sequence: TGTGCCAGCAGCACCGGGGGGGGTGTGTACGAGCAGTACTTC.

This clonotype was counted between two and nine times. CDR3 in amino acids: CASSVDGTVRGNTIYF. In DNA form, the CDR3 reads TGTGCCAGCAGCGTAGACGGGACAGTTAGGGGAAACACCATATATTTT. The V gene is TRBV9, the J gene TRBJ1-3; 7 bases are a match to TRBD1. Trimming cost V 0 bases and J 4 bases; bases outside gene matches: 7. The germline V gene encodes CDR1 SGDLS and CDR2 YYNGEE. The CDR3 length is 16 residues.

The chain joins TRBV6-6 to TRBJ1-4, with TRBD1 matching over 8 bases. This CDR3 is 17 amino acids long. Trimming removed 8 bases from V and 7 bases from J; junction bases left unmatched: 18. Germline V gene data show CDR1 as MNHNY and CDR2 as SVGAGI (reference sequence). CDR3: CASRLLRGQGAREKLFF. The CDR3 region has the DNA TGTGCCAGCCGGCTCCTTAGGGGGCAGGGGGCTCGTGAAAAACTGTTTTTT.

In its sample, this clonotype was seen many times. The chain employs TRBV20-1 and TRBJ1-4; D gene unclear. The CDR3 runs to 13 residues. V shed 0 bases and J shed 5 bases, with 7 bases lying between them. Germline lookup yields CDR1 DFQATT and CDR2 SNEGSKA (reference sequence). The DNA for the CDR3 is TGCAGTGCTAGAGATTTCCCCAATGAAAAACTGTTTTTT. Its protein is CSARDFPNEKLFF.

This clonotype appeared a single time. The genes are TRBV7-2 and TRBJ1-3, with D perhaps TRBD1 (6 bases). Germline V gene data show CDR1 as SGHTA and CDR2 as FQGNSA. V lost 6 bases to trimming and J lost 4 bases, with 13 bases between them. This CDR3 comprises 14 residues. This CDR3 is CASRYRDSGNTIYF. In DNA form, the CDR3 reads TGTGCCAGCAGATACAGGGATTCGGGAAACACCATATATTTT.

This clonotype was seen a handful of times. This rearrangement joins TRBV5-4 to TRBJ2-5; D remains unclear. The CDR3 is 12 amino acids. V lost 3 bases to trimming and J lost 4 bases, with 7 bases between them. From germline, CDR1 is SGHNT and CDR2 YYREEE (reference sequence). The CDR3 DNA is TGTGCCAGCAGCTCCCCTCGAGAGACCCAGTACTTC. This codes for CASSSPRETQYF.

The chain carries TRBV12-3 or TRBV12-4 and TRBJ2-3; 7 nucleotides match TRBD2. The CDR3 has 14 residues. The V and J ends lost 3 bases and 7 bases, in that order; junction bases with no gene match: 7. The CDR3 DNA reads TGTGCCAGCAGTTTTGCCGGGGGAGGGAATACGCAGTATTTT. Translating gives CASSFAGGGNTQYF.

The V and J genes are TRBV6-5 and TRBJ1-6, with unresolved D. With 2 bases removed from V and 6 bases from J, the gap between germline ends came to 20 bases. Germline CDR1 reads MNHEY; CDR2 reads SVGAGI. This CDR3 is 18 amino acids long. The CDR3 DNA is TGTGCCAGCAGTTACACGACCTTCCCCGCTTCGGGTAATTCACCCCTCCACTTT. The encoded protein is CASSYTTFPASGNSPLHF.

This clonotype was found a few times. The rearrangement links TRBV29-1 to TRBJ2-5; possibly TRBD1 for D (6 bases). This CDR3 comprises 13 residues. Trimming left V 4 bases short and J 5 bases short, with 14 bases between. Germline V gives CDR1 SQVTM, CDR2 ANQGSEA. The chain's CDR3 is CSVADRPRETQYF. In nucleotides, the CDR3 is TGCAGCGTTGCGGACAGACCTAGGGAGACCCAGTACTTC.

This clonotype was detected only a few times. This chain connects TRBV28 to TRBJ2-1; TRBD2 aligns across 11 bases. The CDR3 has 15 amino acids. The germline V gene has CDR1 MDHEN and CDR2 SYDVKM. J gave up 8 bases and V 5 bases, and 8 bases lay outside the gene matches. CDR3 nucleotide sequence: TGTGCCAGCAGTGGGCGACTAGCGGGGATTTATGAGCAGTTCTTC. This gives the protein CASSGRLAGIYEQFF.

This clonotype was recorded many times. The gene calls are TRBV29-1 and TRBJ2-5; TRBD1 agrees at 8 bases. With V trimmed by 5 bases and J by 3 bases, 11 bases remained unmatched. The CDR3 is 15 amino acids. Germline loops: CDR1 SQVTM, CDR2 ANQGSEA. CDR3: CSVSVRGRPKETQYF. The CDR3, as DNA: TGCAGCGTTTCGGTCAGGGGGCGCCCCAAAGAGACCCAGTACTTC.

The chain carries TRBV7-6 and TRBJ2-1; possible D gene TRBD1, 5 bases. CDR1 is SGHVS and CDR2 is FNYEAQ in the germline V gene. Trimming took off 1 base at V and 0 bases at J, with 19 bases between the two ends. CDR3 size: 19 residues. The CDR3 DNA reads TGTGCCAGCAGCTTAGGTTGGCAGGGTAGGCTTAGCTCCTACAATGAGCAGTTCTTC. As protein: CASSLGWQGRLSSYNEQFF. Full variable domain (outside the CDR3, taken from reference TRBV7-6 and TRBJ2-1): GAGVSQSPRYKVTKRGQDVALRCDPISGHVSLYWYRQALGQGPEFLTYFNYEAQQDKSGLPNDRFSAERPEGSISTLTIQRTEQRDSAMYRCASSLGWQGRLSSYNEQFFGPGTRLTVL.

There are many counts of this clonotype. V usage is TRBV4-2 and J usage is TRBJ2-1; 10 bases align to TRBD2. The CDR3 contains 18 residues. Unmatched junction bases numbered 11, after V lost 0 bases and J lost 6 bases. Germline CDR1 and CDR2: LGHNA and YNFKEQ. CDR3 in amino acids: CASSQDSPTSGRLNEQFF. CDR3 DNA sequence: TGTGCCAGCAGCCAAGATTCCCCGACTAGCGGGCGACTCAATGAGCAGTTCTTC.

The chain links TRBV11-2 to TRBJ2-5, with D possibly matching TRBD1 (5 bases). The CDR3 runs 18 residues. V lost 1 base, J lost 2 bases, and 20 bases lay in between. The germline V gene encodes CDR1 SGHAT and CDR2 FQNNGV. Here the CDR3 reads CASSLVGVEGARQETQYF. CDR3 nucleotides: TGTGCCAGCAGCTTAGTAGGGGTAGAAGGGGCCAGGCAAGAGACCCAGTACTTC.

The chain uses TRBV7-8 and TRBJ2-3, with 8 bases lining up with TRBD1. The CDR3 spans 19 residues. Germline V gene lookup returns CDR1 SGHVS and CDR2 FQNEAQ. V trimming: 3 bases; J trimming: 2 bases; junction bases outside the gene matches: 16. The chain's CDR3 is CASSFNTAPGQAYTDTQYF. Here the CDR3 DNA reads TGTGCCAGCAGCTTTAATACTGCTCCGGGACAGGCTTACACAGATACGCAGTATTTT.